This TCR beta chain was profiled in a study of cytomegalovirus exposure and HLA in healthy donors. This CDR3 region has 15 residues. CDR1 and CDR2 (germline): MNHNS, SASEGT. Trimming shortened V by 1 base and J by 4 bases, and 12 bases separated the two germline ends. Repertoires were generated with immunoSEQ multiplex PCR, while TCRdb's copy carries only in-frame clones and drops some. The data show about 350,000 clones, 87% seen once. Material for sequencing was PBMCs. This chain connects TRBV6-1 to TRBJ2-3; TRBD1 might be the D (6 bases). The sequence derives from a woman aged 30 to 39 in good health and CMV-seropositive. DNA for the CDR3: TGTGCCAGCAGTGAAGGGGTGGCAGGGGCAGATACGCAGTATTTT. Residues: CASSEGVAGADTQYF.